These T cell receptor beta chains were read from a single sample in a study of beta chain features in type 1 diabetes. The protocol was immunoSEQ multiplex PCR, while the TCRdb copy is restricted to in-frame clones and leaves out a portion. The sample shows about 930,000 clones, around a sixth of them seen only once. The sequencing sample was made of naive CD4+ T cells from blood. These receptors came from a woman aged 18-35 years in good health. Both conserved end residues are part of each CDR3. Fields, in order: J gene, D gene, V gene, clone size, CDR3 protein, CDR3 DNA. D genes are given only for firm matches. Expanded clones are given a class, and other clones once, few, many or no size at all.

>TRBJ2-3|TRBD2|TRBV9|NA
CASSRSGRAYADTQYF
TGTGCCAGCAGCAGAAGCGGGAGGGCTTATGCAGATACGCAGTATTTT
>TRBJ1-2|NA|TRBV6-5|NA
CASSRDGNYGYTF
TGTGCCAGCAGTCGGGACGGAAACTATGGCTACACCTTC
>TRBJ2-7|TRBD2|TRBV2|NA
CASSDSGRTSYEQYF
TGTGCCAGCAGTGATAGCGGGAGGACCTCCTACGAGCAGTACTTC
>TRBJ1-1|TRBD1|TRBV18|few
CASSPQGAEVAFF
TGTGCCAGCTCACCTCAGGGGGCCGAGGTAGCTTTCTTT
>TRBJ1-5|NA|TRBV7-2|few
CASSPTRDQPQHF
TGTGCCAGCAGCCCGACGCGGGATCAGCCCCAGCATTTT
>TRBJ2-7|NA|TRBV7-9|few
CASSLETRIGEQYF
TGTGCCAGCAGCTTAGAGACTCGAATCGGCGAGCAGTACTTC
>TRBJ2-6|TRBD1|TRBV28|NA
CASSITGAGANVLTF
TGTGCCAGCAGTATAACAGGGGCTGGGGCCAACGTCCTGACTTTC
>TRBJ2-7|NA|TRBV28|few
CASSLVSEQYF
TGTGCCAGCAGTTTGGTCAGCGAGCAGTACTTC
>TRBJ1-5|TRBD1|TRBV4-3|few
CASSQGGTEGQPQHF
TGCGCCAGCAGCCAAGGGGGGACAGAAGGACAGCCCCAGCATTTT
>TRBJ1-1|TRBD1|TRBV19|few
CASSMRTGGNTEAFF
TGTGCCAGTAGTATGAGGACAGGGGGGAACACTGAAGCTTTCTTT
>TRBJ2-1|NA|TRBV5-1|few
CASSNGMGGEQFF
TGCGCCAGCAGTAACGGGATGGGAGGTGAGCAGTTCTTC
>TRBJ2-1|NA|TRBV18|few
CASSWTGIDNEQFF
TGTGCCAGCTCCTGGACGGGTATCGACAATGAGCAGTTCTTC
>TRBJ2-7|NA|TRBV6-6|few
CASSYSNTYEQYF
TGTGCCAGCAGTTACTCGAACACGTACGAGCAGTACTTC
>TRBJ2-6|NA|TRBV7-9|NA
CASSGQSSGANVLTF
TGTGCCAGCAGTGGACAGAGCTCTGGGGCCAACGTCCTGACTTTC
>TRBJ2-4|NA|TRBV7-8|few
CASSLARPGLAKNIQYF
TGTGCCAGCAGCTTAGCGCGGCCCGGATTAGCCAAAAACATTCAGTACTTC
>TRBJ2-3|TRBD2|TRBV5-1|NA
CASVLAGTDTQYF
TGCGCCAGCGTCCTAGCGGGCACAGATACGCAGTATTTT
>TRBJ1-5|NA|TRBV7-2|few
CASSQTSNQPQHF
TGTGCCAGCAGCCAAACTAGCAATCAGCCCCAGCATTTT
>TRBJ2-2|NA|TRBV6-5|NA
CATYDSTGELFF
TGTGCCACGTACGACAGTACCGGGGAGCTGTTTTTT
>TRBJ1-1|NA|TRBV4-2|few
CASSQDPLQNTEAFF
TGTGCCAGCAGCCAAGATCCCCTACAGAACACTGAAGCTTTCTTT
>TRBJ2-3|TRBD2|TRBV10-3|NA
CAISEWASGRTDTQYF
TGTGCCATCAGTGAGTGGGCTAGCGGGAGGACTGATACGCAGTATTTT
>TRBJ2-1|TRBD2|TRBV19|NA
CASSQRLAGVYNEQFF
TGTGCCAGTAGTCAAAGACTAGCGGGAGTTTACAATGAGCAGTTCTTC
>TRBJ1-4|NA|TRBV7-9|few
CASSPGHLNEKLFF
TGTGCCAGCAGCCCGGGGCACCTTAATGAAAAACTGTTTTTT
>TRBJ1-1|NA|TRBV11-2|once
CASSFLQGRNTEAFF
TGTGCCAGCAGCTTTTTACAGGGACGGAACACTGAAGCTTTCTTT
>TRBJ2-5|NA|TRBV18|NA
CASSLRQGWETQYF
TGTGCCAGCTCATTGCGGCAGGGCTGGGAGACCCAGTACTTC
>TRBJ1-2|TRBD1|TRBV4-1|NA
CASSQPTGGNYGYTF
TGCGCCAGCAGCCAACCGACAGGGGGGAACTATGGCTACACCTTC
>TRBJ2-7|NA|TRBV6-5|NA
CASSYQPKTPYEQYF
TGTGCCAGCAGTTATCAACCCAAAACCCCATACGAGCAGTACTTC
>TRBJ2-2|NA|TRBV7-2|NA
CASSLVSGNTGELFF
TGTGCCAGCAGCTTAGTTTCAGGGAACACCGGGGAGCTGTTTTTT
>TRBJ2-6|NA|TRBV28|NA
CASTYQGSGANVLTF
TGTGCCAGCACTTACCAAGGCTCTGGGGCCAACGTCCTGACTTTC
>TRBJ2-2|NA|TRBV21-1|few
CASTHPTGTGVSGELFF
TGTGCCAGCACCCACCCAACAGGGACGGGAGTCTCCGGGGAGCTGTTTTTT
>TRBJ2-5|NA|TRBV5-1|NA
CASSMTGRVETQYF
TGCGCCAGCAGCATGACAGGTCGAGTGGAGACCCAGTACTTC
>TRBJ2-3|NA|TRBV7-2|NA
CASSVRGDTQYF
TGTGCCAGCAGCGTCAGGGGAGATACGCAGTATTTT
>TRBJ1-4|NA|TRBV5-6|few
CASMKNGATNEKLFF
TGTGCCAGCATGAAGAACGGCGCAACTAATGAAAAACTGTTTTTT
>TRBJ2-1|NA|TRBV18|few
CASSQARLGNEQFF
TGTGCCAGCTCACAAGCCCGCCTGGGGAATGAGCAGTTCTTC
>TRBJ1-5|TRBD1|TRBV7-2|few
CASSQDQGQGGNQPQHF
TGTGCCAGCAGCCAAGATCAAGGACAGGGCGGGAATCAGCCCCAGCATTTT
>TRBJ2-5|NA|TRBV7-2|few
CASSLASSQETQYF
TGTGCCAGCAGCTTAGCGTCATCCCAAGAGACCCAGTACTTC
>TRBJ2-1|NA|TRBV18|NA
CASSPRAEQFF
TGTGCCAGCTCACCGAGAGCTGAGCAGTTCTTC
>TRBJ2-1|NA|TRBV28|many
CASTFSSAYNEQFF
TGTGCCAGCACCTTCTCTAGCGCCTACAATGAGCAGTTCTTC
>TRBJ2-7|NA|TRBV5-6|few
CASSRRGEQYF
TGTGCCAGCAGCCGTAGGGGCGAGCAGTACTTC
>TRBJ2-3|NA|TRBV2|NA
CASYIESTQYF
TGTGCCAGCTACATCGAAAGTACGCAGTATTTT
>TRBJ2-5|NA|TRBV18|few
CASSLVAPNQETQYF
TGTGCCAGCTCCCTTGTGGCCCCCAACCAAGAGACCCAGTACTTC
>TRBJ2-1|TRBD2|TRBV19|few
CASSSVTSGHNEQFF
TGTGCCAGTAGTAGCGTGACTAGCGGACACAATGAGCAGTTCTTC
>TRBJ2-3|NA|TRBV19|few
CASRTGTSTTDTQYF
TGTGCCAGTAGGACCGGGACCAGTACCACAGATACGCAGTATTTT
>TRBJ2-7|TRBD2|TRBV18|NA
CASSPQGLAGTSYEQYF
TGTGCCAGCTCACCCCAAGGACTAGCGGGAACTTCCTACGAGCAGTACTTC
>TRBJ2-1|NA|TRBV19|few
CASSITGKVRTSRFF
TGTGCCAGTAGTATTACGGGCAAAGTAAGGACCTCACGGTTCTTC
>TRBJ2-7|NA|TRBV13|few
CASSLPGGLYEQYF
TGTGCCAGCAGCCTACCCGGGGGCCTTTACGAGCAGTACTTC
>TRBJ1-1|TRBD1|TRBV10-3|NA
CAISESQGEGKAFF
TGTGCCATCAGTGAGTCCCAGGGGGAGGGAAAAGCTTTCTTT
>TRBJ2-5|NA|TRBV2|few
CASSQGTRGETQYF
TGTGCCAGCAGCCAGGGGACAAGGGGGGAGACCCAGTACTTC
>TRBJ2-1|NA|TRBV11-2|NA
CASSLLTALLTYNEQFF
TGTGCCAGCAGCCTCCTGACAGCATTACTTACCTACAATGAGCAGTTCTTC
>TRBJ1-4|TRBD1|TRBV28|NA
CASSWGQGYEKLFF
TGTGCCAGCAGTTGGGGACAGGGGTATGAAAAACTGTTTTTT
>TRBJ1-4|TRBD1|TRBV7-9|few
CATGTGALANEKLFF
TGTGCCACCGGGACAGGGGCTCTGGCTAATGAAAAACTGTTTTTT
>TRBJ2-1|NA|TRBV6-6|few
CASTPRAVFEQFF
TGTGCCAGCACCCCCCGGGCCGTATTTGAGCAGTTCTTC
>TRBJ2-1|NA|TRBV28|NA
CASRPLAGSSSYNEQFF
TGTGCCAGCAGACCCCTGGCCGGGTCTAGCTCCTACAATGAGCAGTTCTTC
>TRBJ2-7|NA|TRBV25-1|NA
CASRGSSYEQYF
TGTGCCAGCAGGGGTAGCTCCTACGAGCAGTACTTC
>TRBJ2-1|TRBD2|TRBV25-1|once
CASSLMPGTNYNEQFF
TGTGCCAGCAGCTTAATGCCAGGGACTAACTACAATGAGCAGTTCTTC
>TRBJ1-5|NA|TRBV2|NA
CASSAGENQSQHF
TGTGCCAGCAGCGCGGGAGAGAATCAGTCCCAGCATTTT